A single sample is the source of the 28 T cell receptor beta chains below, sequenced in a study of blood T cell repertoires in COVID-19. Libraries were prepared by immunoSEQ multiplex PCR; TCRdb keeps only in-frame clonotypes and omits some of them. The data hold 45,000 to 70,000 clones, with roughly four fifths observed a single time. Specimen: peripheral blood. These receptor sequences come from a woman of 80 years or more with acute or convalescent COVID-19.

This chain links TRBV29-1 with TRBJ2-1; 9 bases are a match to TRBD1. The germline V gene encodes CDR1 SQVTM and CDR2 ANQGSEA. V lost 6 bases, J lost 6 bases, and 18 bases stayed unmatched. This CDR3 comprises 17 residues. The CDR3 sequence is CSVEAPGTGRTINEQFF. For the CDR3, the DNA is TGCAGCGTCGAGGCACCGGGGACAGGGAGGACTATCAATGAGCAGTTCTTC.

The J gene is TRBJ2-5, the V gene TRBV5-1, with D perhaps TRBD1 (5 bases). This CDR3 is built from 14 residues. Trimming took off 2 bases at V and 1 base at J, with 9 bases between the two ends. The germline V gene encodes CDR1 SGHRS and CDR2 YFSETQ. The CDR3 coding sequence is TGCGCCAGCAGCTTAACAGGAGCCCAAGAGACCCAGTACTTC. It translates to CASSLTGAQETQYF.

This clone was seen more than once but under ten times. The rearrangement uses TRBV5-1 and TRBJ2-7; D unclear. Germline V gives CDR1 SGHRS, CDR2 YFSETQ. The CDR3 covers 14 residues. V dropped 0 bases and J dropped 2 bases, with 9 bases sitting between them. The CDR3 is CASSLGVAAYEQYF. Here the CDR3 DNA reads TGCGCCAGCAGCTTGGGGGTCGCGGCCTACGAGCAGTACTTC. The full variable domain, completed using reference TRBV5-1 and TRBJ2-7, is KAGVTQTPRYLIKTRGQQVTLSCSPISGHRSVSWYQQTPGQGLQFLFEYFSETQRNKGNFPGRFSGRQFSNSRSEMNVSTLELGDSALYLCASSLGVAAYEQYFGPGTRLTVT.

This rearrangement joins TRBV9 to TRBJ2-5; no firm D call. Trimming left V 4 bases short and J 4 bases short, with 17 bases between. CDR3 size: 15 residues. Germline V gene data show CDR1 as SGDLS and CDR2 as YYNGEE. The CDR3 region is CASSPRPEPRETQYF. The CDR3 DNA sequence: TGTGCCAGCAGCCCTCGACCGGAGCCCAGAGAGACCCAGTACTTC.

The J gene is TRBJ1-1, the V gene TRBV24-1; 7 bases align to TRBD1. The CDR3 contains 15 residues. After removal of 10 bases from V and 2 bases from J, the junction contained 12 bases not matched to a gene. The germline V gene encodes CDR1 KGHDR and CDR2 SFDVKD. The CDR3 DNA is TGTGCCACAAAGGGGGCCGAAACTGCAAACACTGAAGCTTTCTTT. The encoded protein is CATKGAETANTEAFF.

The CDR3 here is CASRTSTGNQPQHF. The CDR3 DNA reads as TGTGCCAGTAGGACTTCGACGGGCAATCAGCCCCAGCATTTT. The chain combines TRBV19 with TRBJ1-5, with D uncertain. CDR1 LNHDA and CDR2 SQIVND come from the germline V gene (reference sequence). Deletions cut 6 bases from V and 2 bases from J, with 11 bases between. This CDR3 is built from 14 residues.

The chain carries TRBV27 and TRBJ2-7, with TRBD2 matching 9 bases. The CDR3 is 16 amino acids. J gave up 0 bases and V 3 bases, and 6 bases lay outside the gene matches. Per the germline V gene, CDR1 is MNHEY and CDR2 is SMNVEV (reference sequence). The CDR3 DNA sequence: TGTGCCAGCAGTTTCCCCGAGCGGGAGGCCTCCTACGAGCAGTACTTC. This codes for CASSFPEREASYEQYF.

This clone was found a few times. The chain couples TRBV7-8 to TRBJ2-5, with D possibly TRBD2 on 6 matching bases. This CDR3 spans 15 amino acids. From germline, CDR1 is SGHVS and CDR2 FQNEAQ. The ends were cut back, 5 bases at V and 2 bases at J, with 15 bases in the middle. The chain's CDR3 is CASSPPAGIQETQYF. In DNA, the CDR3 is TGTGCCAGCAGCCCCCCGGCGGGGATTCAAGAGACCCAGTACTTC. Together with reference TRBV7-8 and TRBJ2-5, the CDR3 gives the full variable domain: GAGVSQSPRYKVAKRGQDVALRCDPISGHVSLFWYQQALGQGPEFLTYFQNEAQLDKSGLPSDRFFAERPEGSVSTLKIQRTQQEDSAVYLCASSPPAGIQETQYFGPGTRLLVL.

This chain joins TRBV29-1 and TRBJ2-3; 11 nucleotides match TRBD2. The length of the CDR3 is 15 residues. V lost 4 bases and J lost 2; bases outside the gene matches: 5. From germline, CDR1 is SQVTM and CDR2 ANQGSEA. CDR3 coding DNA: TGCAGCGTTGCCGGGACTAGCGGATCCACAGATACGCAGTATTTT. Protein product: CSVAGTSGSTDTQYF.

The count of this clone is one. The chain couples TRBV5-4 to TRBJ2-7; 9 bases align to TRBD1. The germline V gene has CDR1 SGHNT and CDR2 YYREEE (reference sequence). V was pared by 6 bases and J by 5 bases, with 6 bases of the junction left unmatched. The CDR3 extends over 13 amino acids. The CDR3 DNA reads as TGTGCCAGCACCTCGGGACAGGGACACGAGCAGTACTTC. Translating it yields CASTSGQGHEQYF. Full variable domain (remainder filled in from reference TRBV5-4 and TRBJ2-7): ETGVTQSPTHLIKTRGQQVTLRCSSQSGHNTVSWYQQALGQGPQFIFQYYREEENGRGNFPPRFSGLQFPNYSSELNVNALELDDSALYLCASTSGQGHEQYFGPGTRLTVT.

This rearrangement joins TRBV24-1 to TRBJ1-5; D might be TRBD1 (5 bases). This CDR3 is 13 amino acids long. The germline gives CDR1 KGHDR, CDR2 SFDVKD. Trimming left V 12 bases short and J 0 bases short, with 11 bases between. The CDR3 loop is CAAGGGSNQPQHF. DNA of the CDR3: TGTGCCGCGGGGGGGGGTAGCAATCAGCCCCAGCATTTT.

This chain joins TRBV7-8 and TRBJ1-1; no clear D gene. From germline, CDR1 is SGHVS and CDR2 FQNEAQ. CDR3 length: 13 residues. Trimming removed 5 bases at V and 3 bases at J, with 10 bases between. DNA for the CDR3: TGTGCCAGCAGCACACAGAGGGACACTGAAGCTTTCTTT. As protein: CASSTQRDTEAFF.

The CDR3 DNA reads TGTGCCAGCAGTTTCGGATTCGGGAGGAACACTGAAGCTTTCTTT. The encoded protein is CASSFGFGRNTEAFF. The chain links TRBV6-5 to TRBJ1-1; D remains ambiguous. This CDR3 region has 15 residues. The germline V gene has CDR1 MNHEY and CDR2 SVGAGI. Trimming left V 4 bases short and J 1 base short, with 13 bases between.

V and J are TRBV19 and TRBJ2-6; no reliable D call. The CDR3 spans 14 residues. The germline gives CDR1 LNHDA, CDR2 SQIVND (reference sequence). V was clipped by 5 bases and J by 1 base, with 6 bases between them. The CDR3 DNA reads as TGTGCCAGTAGTCCGAGTTCTGGGGCCAACGTCCTGACTTTC. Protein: CASSPSSGANVLTF.

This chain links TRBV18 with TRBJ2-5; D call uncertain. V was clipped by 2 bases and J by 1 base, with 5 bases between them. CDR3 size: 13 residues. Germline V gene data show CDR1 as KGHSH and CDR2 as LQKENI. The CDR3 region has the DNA TGTGCCAGCTCACCATCTCTCCAAGAGACCCAGTACTTC. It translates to CASSPSLQETQYF.

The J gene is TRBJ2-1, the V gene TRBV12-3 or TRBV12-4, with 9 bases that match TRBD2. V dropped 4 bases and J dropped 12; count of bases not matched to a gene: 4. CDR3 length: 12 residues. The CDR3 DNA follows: TGTGCCAGCAGTTATAGCGGGAGTTGGCAGTTCTTC. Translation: CASSYSGSWQFF.

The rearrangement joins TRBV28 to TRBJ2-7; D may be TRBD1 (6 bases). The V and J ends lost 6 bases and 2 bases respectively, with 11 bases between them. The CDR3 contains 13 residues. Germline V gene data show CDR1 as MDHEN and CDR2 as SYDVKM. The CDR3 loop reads CASSFQGTYEQYF. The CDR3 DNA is TGTGCCAGCAGCTTCCAGGGGACCTACGAGCAGTACTTC.

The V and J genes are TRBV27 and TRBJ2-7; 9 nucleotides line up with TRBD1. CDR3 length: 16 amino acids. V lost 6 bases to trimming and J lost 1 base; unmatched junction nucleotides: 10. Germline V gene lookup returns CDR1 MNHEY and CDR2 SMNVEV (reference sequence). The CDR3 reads CASRPIRDRDSYEQYF. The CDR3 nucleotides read TGTGCCAGCAGGCCAATCCGGGACAGGGATTCCTACGAGCAGTACTTC.

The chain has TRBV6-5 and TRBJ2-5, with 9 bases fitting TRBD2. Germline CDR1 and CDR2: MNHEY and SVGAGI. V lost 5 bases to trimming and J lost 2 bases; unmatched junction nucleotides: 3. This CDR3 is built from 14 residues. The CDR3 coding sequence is TGTGCCAGCAGTAAGACTAGCGGACAAGAGACCCAGTACTTC. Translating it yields CASSKTSGQETQYF.

For the CDR3, the DNA is TGTGCCAGCCTAAGGGGTTCGTCCACTGAAGCTTTCTTT. Protein sequence: CASLRGSSTEAFF. This chain connects TRBV6-5 to TRBJ1-1, with a tentative D call TRBD1 (5 bases). V gave up 8 bases and J gave up 4 bases, with 14 bases separating them. CDR3 length: 13 residues. Germline V gene lookup returns CDR1 MNHEY and CDR2 SVGAGI.

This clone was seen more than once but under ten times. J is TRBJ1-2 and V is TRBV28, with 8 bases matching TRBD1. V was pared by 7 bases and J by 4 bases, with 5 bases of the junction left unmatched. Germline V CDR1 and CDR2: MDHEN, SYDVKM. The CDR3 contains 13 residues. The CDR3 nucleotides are TGTGCCAGCACCGTTGGACAGGGCTATGGCTACACCTTC. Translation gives CASTVGQGYGYTF.

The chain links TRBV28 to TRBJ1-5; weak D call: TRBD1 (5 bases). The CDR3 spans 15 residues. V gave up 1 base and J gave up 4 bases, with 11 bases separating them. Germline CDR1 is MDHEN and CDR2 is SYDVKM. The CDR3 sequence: CASSLSRQGNQPQHF. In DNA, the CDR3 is TGTGCCAGCAGTTTATCGAGGCAGGGAAATCAGCCCCAGCATTTT. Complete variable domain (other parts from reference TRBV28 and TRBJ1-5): DVKVTQSSRYLVKRTGEKVFLECVQDMDHENMFWYRQDPGLGLRLIYFSYDVKMKEKGDIPEGYSVSREKKERFSLILESASTNQTSMYLCASSLSRQGNQPQHFGDGTRLSIL.

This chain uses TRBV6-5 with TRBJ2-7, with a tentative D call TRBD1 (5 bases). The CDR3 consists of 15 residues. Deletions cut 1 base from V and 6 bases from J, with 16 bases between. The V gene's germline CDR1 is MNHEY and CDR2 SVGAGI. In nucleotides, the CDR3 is TGTGCCAGCAGTTACTGGGCCTCTCCCCAGGGCGAGCAGTACTTC. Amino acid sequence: CASSYWASPQGEQYF.

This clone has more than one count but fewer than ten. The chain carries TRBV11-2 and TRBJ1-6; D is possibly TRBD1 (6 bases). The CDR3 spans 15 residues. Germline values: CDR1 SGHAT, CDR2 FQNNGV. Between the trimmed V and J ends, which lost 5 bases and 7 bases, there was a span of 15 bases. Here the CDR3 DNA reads TGTGCCAGCAGCCAACAGGGCCTTTTGAATTCACCCCTCCACTTT. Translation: CASSQQGLLNSPLHF.

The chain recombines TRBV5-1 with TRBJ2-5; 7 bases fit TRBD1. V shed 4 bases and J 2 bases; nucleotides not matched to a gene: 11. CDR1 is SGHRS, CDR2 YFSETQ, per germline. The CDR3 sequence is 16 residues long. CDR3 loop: CASSLRQGITQETQYF. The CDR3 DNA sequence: TGCGCCAGCAGCCTAAGACAGGGTATCACTCAAGAGACCCAGTACTTC.

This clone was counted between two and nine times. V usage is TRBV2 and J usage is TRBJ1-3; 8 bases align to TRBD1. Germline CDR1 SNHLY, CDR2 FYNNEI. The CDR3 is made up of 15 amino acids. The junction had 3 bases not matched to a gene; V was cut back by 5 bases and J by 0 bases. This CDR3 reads CASSTGGSSGNTIYF. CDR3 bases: TGTGCCAGCAGTACAGGGGGGAGCTCTGGAAACACCATATATTTT.

The CDR3 DNA reads as TGCAGCGTGGATGACAGCTTACGGCAGTACTTC. It yields the protein CSVDDSLRQYF. The gene calls are TRBV29-1 and TRBJ2-7; possibly TRBD1 for D (5 bases). V lost 6 bases and J lost 9, with 15 bases in between. This CDR3 spans 11 amino acids. Germline assignment: CDR1 SQVTM and CDR2 ANQGSEA.

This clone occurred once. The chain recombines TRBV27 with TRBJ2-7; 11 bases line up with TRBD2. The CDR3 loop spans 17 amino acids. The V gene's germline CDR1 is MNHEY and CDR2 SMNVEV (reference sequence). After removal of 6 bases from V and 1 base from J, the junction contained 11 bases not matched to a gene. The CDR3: CASSQTPGTSGSYEQYF. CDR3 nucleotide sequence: TGTGCCAGCAGCCAAACTCCCGGGACTAGCGGATCCTACGAGCAGTACTTC.